These 7 T cell receptor beta chains came from one sample sequenced in a study of Graves' ophthalmopathy and Graves' hyperthyroidism. Transcripts of RNA were the source for amplifying TCR beta CDR3 regions. HTBI primers primed a first-round RT-PCR, and a second-round multiplex PCR followed. MiXCR was run by TCRdb on the multiplex PCR reads, yielding one entry per CDR3 protein. The repertoire holds around 400,000 distinct CDR3 sequences, with approximately 16% as singletons. The sample comprised peripheral blood. The origin of the receptors is a woman aged 18-35 years with Graves' ophthalmopathy.

This clonotype came up many times. The V gene is TRBV20-1, the J gene TRBJ1-1, with D uncertain. The length of the CDR3 is 16 residues. Germline lookup yields CDR1 DFQATT and CDR2 SNEGSKA (reference sequence). Trimming stripped 4 bases from V and 1 base from J, with 19 bases between. CDR3 DNA sequence: TGCAGTGCTAAGTTTGCGGGGAATTTTCCGAACACTGAAGCTTTCTTT. Protein product: CSAKFAGNFPNTEAFF.

This clonotype was observed at least ten times. The rearrangement joins TRBV28 to TRBJ2-7, with 10 bases matching TRBD1. Trimming took 6 bases from V and 4 from J; bases not matched to a gene: 18. This CDR3 comprises 18 residues. In germline, CDR1 is MDHEN, CDR2 SYDVKM. CDR3 loop: CASSSLFRPGQGMYEQYF. CDR3 DNA: TGTGCCAGCAGCAGTTTATTCCGGCCGGGACAGGGGATGTACGAGCAGTACTTC.

This clonotype was seen once. A much more abundant neighbour one base away suggests this may be a read error. This chain joins TRBV9 and TRBJ1-1, with unresolved D. The V gene's germline CDR1 is SGDLS and CDR2 YYNGEE. The CDR3 sequence is 17 residues long. The CDR3 loop reads CASNVVWSDFMNTEAFF. The CDR3, as DNA: TGTGCCAGCAACGTAGTATGGTCAGATTTCATGAACACTGAAGCTTTCTTT.

This chain connects TRBV6-1 to TRBJ2-2; 14 bases are shared with TRBD2. This CDR3 has 16 residues. In germline, CDR1 is MNHNS, CDR2 SASEGT. Trimming at V came to 6 bases and at J to 4 bases, leaving 4 bases not matched to a gene. The CDR3 spells CASRSGLAGATGELFF. CDR3 nucleotides: TGTGCCAGCAGGTCGGGACTAGCGGGGGCCACCGGGGAGCTGTTTTTT.

This clonotype was detected many times. The chain couples TRBV12-3 or TRBV12-4 to TRBJ1-2, with D tentatively TRBD1 (6 bases). There are 14 residues in the CDR3. V lost 8 bases and J lost 4, with 17 bases in between. CDR3 loop: CASVYGDTTYGYTF. The CDR3 DNA follows: TGTGCCAGCGTATATGGGGACACCACCTATGGCTACACCTTC.

This clonotype was picked up many times. The rearrangement uses TRBV6-5 and TRBJ1-6, with 7 bases aligning to TRBD1. V lost 0 bases, J lost 0 bases, and 8 bases stayed unmatched. The CDR3 runs 19 residues. Germline loops: CDR1 MNHEY, CDR2 SVGAGI. CDR3 loop: CASSYSISGGSSYNSPLHF. CDR3 bases: TGTGCCAGCAGTTACTCAATTTCAGGGGGAAGCTCCTATAATTCACCCCTCCACTTT.

The sample holds a few counts of this clonotype. This chain links TRBV12-3 or TRBV12-4 with TRBJ1-1; D is unresolved. The CDR3 has 14 amino acids. V was clipped by 6 bases and J by 0 bases, with 11 bases between them. This CDR3 is CASRGGQVNTEAFF. CDR3 nucleotide sequence: TGTGCCAGCAGAGGAGGGCAGGTGAACACTGAAGCTTTCTTT.